A selection of T cell receptor delta chains follows, all from one sample in a study of gamma-delta chains in newborns, infants, children. TCRdb reprocessed the reads through CATT. The sample includes about 4,000 delta-chain clones, 44% of them seen just once. This material consisted of blood, taken at week 6. These receptor sequences come from a child who was a newborn, infant or young child, either healthy, febrile or measles-vaccinated (not recorded which). Both conserved end residues are part of each CDR3. Each record gives: V gene, J gene, clone size, D gene, CDR3 DNA, CDR3 protein. The D gene is left open where the match is weak. Only some rows state a clone size, as once, few, many or a class for expanded clones.

TRDV2	TRDJ1	large	TRDD3	TGTGCCTGTGACCTACTGGGGGATACGGACAAACTCATCTTT	CACDLLGDTDKLIF
TRDV1	TRDJ2	NA	NA	TGTGCTCTTGGGGAAATTTCCTATACCCTCTGGGGATCGAACCCGACTTTGACAGCACAACTCTTCTTT	CALGEISYTLWGSNPTLTAQLFF
TRDV1	TRDJ1	NA	TRDD3	TGTGCTCTTGGGGAACTAACCCCCCCCCATATGGTCTGGGGGGATACCGATAAACTCATCTTT	CALGELTPPHMVWGDTDKLIF
TRDV2	TRDJ1	NA	TRDD3	TGTGCCTGTGACACCGCTGGACTGGGGGATACAGCGTACACCGATAAACTCATCTTT	CACDTAGLGDTAYTDKLIF
TRDV1	TRDJ1	NA	NA	TGTGCTCTTGGGGCATCTCCCGGCCTTCCTACGTACCTGGGGGATAGGGGCACCGATAAACTCATCTTT	CALGASPGLPTYLGDRGTDKLIF
TRDV1	TRDJ1	few	TRDD3	TGTGCTCTTGGGGAATACTCTTTCCGCCTGGGGGATGGTACCGATAAACTCATCTTT	CALGEYSFRLGDGTDKLIF
TRDV2	TRDJ1	medium-sized	TRDD3	TGTGCCTGTGACACCGGCAACCTCTTTACTGGGGGAAAAAATTACACCGATAAACTCATCTTT	CACDTGNLFTGGKNYTDKLIF
TRDV3	TRDJ1	NA	NA	TGTGCCTTTCATGGTTTTCCCTCGGGGATTCTCACCGATAAACTCATCTTT	CAFHGFPSGILTDKLIF
TRDV2	TRDJ1	few	TRDD3	TGTGCCTGTGACCACTACCATTCCCGACACTGGGGGATACCAGGGGACACCGATAAACTCATCTTT	CACDHYHSRHWGIPGDTDKLIF
TRDV1	TRDJ1	NA	TRDD3	TGTGCTCTTGAGGAACTTAGGGCTTCACTTCCTAACTGGGGGATAAAGTACACCGATAAACTCATCTTT	CALEELRASLPNWGIKYTDKLIF
TRDV2	TRDJ3	NA	TRDD3	TGTGCCTGTGACGAAATCTGGGGGACCTCCCGACAACTAAGCTCCTGGGACACCCGACAGATGTTTTTC	CACDEIWGTSRQLSSWDTRQMFF
TRAV29/DV5	TRDJ1	NA	TRDD3	TGTGCAGCAATCACCCTACGCTCGTACTGGGGGATACGTCCGTACACCGATAAACTCATCTTT	CAAITLRSYWGIRPYTDKLIF
TRDV1	TRDJ1	NA	TRDD3	TGTGCTCTTGGGGAACCCACGGCACCTACCACCCATACTGGGGGATACGCGGAAAGGGAGTACACCGATAAACTCATCTTT	CALGEPTAPTTHTGGYAEREYTDKLIF
TRDV2	TRDJ2	medium-sized	TRDD3	TGTGCCTGTGACATACTGGGGGATTTGACAGCACAACTCTTCTTT	CACDILGDLTAQLFF
TRDV1	TRDJ1	hyperexpanded	TRDD3	TGTGCTCTTGGGGAACTACCTACATCGTACTGGGGGATCGTAGCGTACACCGATAAACTCATCTTT	CALGELPTSYWGIVAYTDKLIF
TRDV2	TRDJ1	NA	TRDD3	TGTGCCTGTGACACCCTAGTACTGGGGGATTCCGATAAACTCATCTTT	CACDTLVLGDSDKLIF
TRAV29/DV5	TRDJ1	few	NA	TGTGCAGCAAGCGCGCTTTCCCCGGGGGGACCGTACGCCGATAAACTCATCTTT	CAASALSPGGPYADKLIF